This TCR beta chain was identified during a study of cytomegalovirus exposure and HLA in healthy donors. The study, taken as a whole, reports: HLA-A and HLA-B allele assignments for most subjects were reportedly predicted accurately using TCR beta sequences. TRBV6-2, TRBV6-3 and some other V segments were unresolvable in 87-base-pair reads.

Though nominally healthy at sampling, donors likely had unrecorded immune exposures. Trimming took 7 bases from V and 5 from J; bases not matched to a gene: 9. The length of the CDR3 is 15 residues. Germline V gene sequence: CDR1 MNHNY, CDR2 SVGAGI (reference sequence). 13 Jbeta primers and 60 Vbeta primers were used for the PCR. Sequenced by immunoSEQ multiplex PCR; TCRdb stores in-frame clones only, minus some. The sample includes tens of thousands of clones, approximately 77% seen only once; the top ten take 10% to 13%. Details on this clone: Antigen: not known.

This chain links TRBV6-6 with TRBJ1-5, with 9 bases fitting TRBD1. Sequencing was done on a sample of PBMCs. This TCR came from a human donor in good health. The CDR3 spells CASTLDRGPHQPQHF. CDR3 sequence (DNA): TGTGCCAGCACCTTGGACAGGGGACCCCATCAGCCCCAGCATTTT.